This T cell receptor beta chain was captured by sequencing in a study of T-cell memory formation after mild COVID-19 (dated by TCRdb to the early 2020s). Regarding the study in general: TCR sequence clusters from the two donors were largely donor specific. In two donors, T-cell clones that expanded and contracted after mild COVID-19 were followed by sequencing TCRalpha and TCRbeta repertoires longitudinally. The cohort was made up of two young adult volunteers, one female and one male, who were previously healthy.

CDR1 and CDR2, looked up from the germline V gene, are SGHRS and YFSETQ. At the junction V is shortened by 4 bases and J by 8 bases; bases outside the gene matches: 11. From cysteine to phenylalanine, the CDR3 is 14 amino acids long. Here the CDR3 DNA is all that survives: 42 bases in frame from base 1. Ficoll-Paque density gradient centrifugation was used to isolate PBMCs. The run used an Illumina NovaSeq 6000. TCRalpha and TCRbeta cDNA libraries were constructed by 5'RACE with constant-segment primers, with sample barcodes and unique molecular identifiers being introduced. Trizol reagent was used to extract RNA from every sample. Library amplification was performed in two PCR steps, and a second sample barcode and Illumina TruSeq adapters were introduced in the second step. Sequencing of the libraries was done on an Illumina NovaSeq, producing 2 x 150 bp paired-end reads. The original pipeline was this. With migec v1.2.7, reads were demultiplexed and then collapsed into UMI-guided consensus sequences. With mixcr v2.1.11, UMI consensuses were aligned to TRA and TRB V and J templates and assembled into clonotypes. A clonotype was counted as expanded or contracted only if both edgeR and NoisET called the change significant, with noise models trained on biological replicates. For edgeR calls, a false discovery rate-adjusted p below 0.01 and a log2 fold-change threshold of 1 were applied. As an exploratory analysis of dynamics, max-normalized trajectories of the 1000 most abundant clonotypes were examined by PCA with hierarchical clustering. The CD4 or CD8 phenotype of responding clones was assigned using the separately sequenced CD4+ and CD8+ repertoires. The public reads were reanalyzed by TCRdb: fastp trimming at Q25, MiXCR alignment, in-frame beta chains only. Duplicate CDR3 protein sequences are folded into a single record with the most common DNA and genes. The V and J calls reflect TCRdb's pipeline rather than the authors' work. The sample table contains hundreds of thousands of distinct CDR3 sequences; only one count was recorded for roughly a sixth of them. The ten biggest clones cover 22% of the sample.

Paper-wide results and their limitations: Contracting CD4+ clones turned up mainly in the CM and EM memory subsets, whereas EMRA was where CD8+ clones were enriched. Clones that contracted from day 15 to 85 showed balanced CD4/CD8 phenotypes, whereas a second wave of clones that expanded from day 15 to 37 leaned towards CD4+. The study covered only a couple of mild cases, and larger cohorts including severe cases with pre-infection samples were considered necessary. SARS-CoV-2 specificity of the second-wave clones peaking on day 37 was not confirmed. Some responding clones were detected in pre-infection memory, suggesting pre-existing cross-reactive memory T cells joined the SARS-CoV-2 response.

With regard to this clonotype: Its antigen is not yet known. One base away there is no much larger clone; base qualities are not given.

The sequence is built from TRBV5-1 and TRBJ1-2, and 7 junction bases match TRBD1. The origin of this receptor is a man aged 18 to 29 who had mild COVID-19 (a few samples of this study predate the infection). The sample titles of this study are shuffled in the database, so cell type and time point are left out; the donor was told from shared clones. The sequenced sample consisted of PBMCs or a T cell subset sorted from them (not recorded which). The DNA sequence follows: TGCGCCAGCAGCCCGGGAGGCGGGACAGCCGGCTACACCTTC. Its translation reads: CASSPGGGTAGYTF.